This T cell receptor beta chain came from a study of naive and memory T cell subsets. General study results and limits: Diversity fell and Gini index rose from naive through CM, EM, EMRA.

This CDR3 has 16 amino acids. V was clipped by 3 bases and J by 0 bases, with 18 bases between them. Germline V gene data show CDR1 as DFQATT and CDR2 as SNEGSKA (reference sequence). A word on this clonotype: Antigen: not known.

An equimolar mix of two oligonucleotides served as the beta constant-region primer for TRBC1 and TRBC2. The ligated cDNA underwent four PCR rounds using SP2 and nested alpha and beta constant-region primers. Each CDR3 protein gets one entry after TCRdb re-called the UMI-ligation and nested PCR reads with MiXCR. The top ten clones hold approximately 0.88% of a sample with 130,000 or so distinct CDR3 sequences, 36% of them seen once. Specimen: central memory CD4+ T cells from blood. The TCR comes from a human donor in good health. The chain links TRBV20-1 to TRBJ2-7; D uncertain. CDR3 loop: CSAREGPPEISYEQYF. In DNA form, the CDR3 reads TGCAGTGCTAGGGAAGGGCCACCCGAGATCTCCTACGAGCAGTACTTC.